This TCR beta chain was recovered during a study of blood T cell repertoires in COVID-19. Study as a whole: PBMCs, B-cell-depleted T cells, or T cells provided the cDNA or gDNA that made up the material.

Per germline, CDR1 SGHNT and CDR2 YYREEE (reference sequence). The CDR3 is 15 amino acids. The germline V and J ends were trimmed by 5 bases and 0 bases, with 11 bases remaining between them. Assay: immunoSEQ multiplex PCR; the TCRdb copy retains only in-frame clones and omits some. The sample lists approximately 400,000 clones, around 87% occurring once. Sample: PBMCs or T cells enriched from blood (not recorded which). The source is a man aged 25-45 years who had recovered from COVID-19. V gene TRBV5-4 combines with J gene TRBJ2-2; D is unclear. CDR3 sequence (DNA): TGTGCCAGCAGAAAAGAGATCTCGAACACCGGGGAGCTGTTTTTT. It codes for CASRKEISNTGELFF.